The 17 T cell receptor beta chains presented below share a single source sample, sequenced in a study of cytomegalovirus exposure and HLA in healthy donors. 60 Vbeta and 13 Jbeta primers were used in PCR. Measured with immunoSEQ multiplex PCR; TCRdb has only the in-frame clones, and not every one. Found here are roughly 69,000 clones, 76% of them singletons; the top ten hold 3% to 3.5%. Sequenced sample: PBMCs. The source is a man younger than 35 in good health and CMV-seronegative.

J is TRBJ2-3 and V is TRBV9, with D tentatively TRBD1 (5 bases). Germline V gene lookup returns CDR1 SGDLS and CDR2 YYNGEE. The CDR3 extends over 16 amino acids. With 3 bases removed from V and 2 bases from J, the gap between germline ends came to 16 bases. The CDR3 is CASSDTSGWDTDTQYF. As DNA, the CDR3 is TGTGCCAGCAGCGATACGTCAGGGTGGGACACAGATACGCAGTATTTT.

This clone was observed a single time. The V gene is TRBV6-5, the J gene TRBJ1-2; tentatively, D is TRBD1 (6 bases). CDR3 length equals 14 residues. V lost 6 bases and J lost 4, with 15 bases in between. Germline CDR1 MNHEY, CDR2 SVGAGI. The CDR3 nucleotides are TGTGCCAGCAGCTCGATGGGGGGGGCCTATGGCTACACCTTC. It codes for CASSSMGGAYGYTF.

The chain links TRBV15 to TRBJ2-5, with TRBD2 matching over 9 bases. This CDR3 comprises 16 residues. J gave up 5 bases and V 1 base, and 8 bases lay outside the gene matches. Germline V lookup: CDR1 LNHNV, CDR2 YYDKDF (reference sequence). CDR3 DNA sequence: TGTGCCACCAGCAGAGGGCGGGGGGGCACTAGGGAGACCCAGTACTTC. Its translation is CATSRGRGGTRETQYF.

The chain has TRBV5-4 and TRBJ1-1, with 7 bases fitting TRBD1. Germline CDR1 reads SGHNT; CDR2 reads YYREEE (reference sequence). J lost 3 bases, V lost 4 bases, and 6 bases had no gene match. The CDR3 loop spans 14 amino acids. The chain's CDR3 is CASSNPRGDTEAFF. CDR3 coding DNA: TGTGCCAGCAGCAACCCCAGGGGGGACACTGAAGCTTTCTTT.

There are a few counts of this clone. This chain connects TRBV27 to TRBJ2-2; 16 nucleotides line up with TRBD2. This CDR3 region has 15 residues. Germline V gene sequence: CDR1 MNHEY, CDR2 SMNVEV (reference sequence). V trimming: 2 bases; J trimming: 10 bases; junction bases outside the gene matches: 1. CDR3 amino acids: CASSLGTSGGAELFF. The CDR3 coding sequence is TGTGCCAGCAGTTTAGGGACTAGCGGGGGGGCGGAGCTGTTTTTT.

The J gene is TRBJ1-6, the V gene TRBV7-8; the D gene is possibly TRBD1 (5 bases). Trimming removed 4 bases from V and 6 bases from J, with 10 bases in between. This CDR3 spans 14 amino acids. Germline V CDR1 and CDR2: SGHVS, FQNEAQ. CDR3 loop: CASSSRQTNSPLHF. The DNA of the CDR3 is TGTGCCAGCAGCTCGAGACAGACTAATTCACCCCTCCACTTT.

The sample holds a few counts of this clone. The CDR3 protein is CASSSLTGGRSNEQFF. CDR3 in DNA: TGTGCCAGCAGTTCATTGACGGGGGGCCGGAGCAATGAGCAGTTCTTC. This sequence joins TRBV6-5 and TRBJ2-1; maybe TRBD2 (7 bases). The germline V gene encodes CDR1 MNHEY and CDR2 SVGAGI. V was trimmed by 4 bases and J by 6 bases, leaving 19 bases between them. The CDR3 loop spans 16 amino acids.

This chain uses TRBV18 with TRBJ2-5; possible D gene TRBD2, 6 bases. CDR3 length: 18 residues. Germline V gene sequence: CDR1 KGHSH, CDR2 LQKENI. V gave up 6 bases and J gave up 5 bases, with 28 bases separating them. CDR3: CASSYVERRGTHGETQYF. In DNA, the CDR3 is TGTGCCAGCTCTTATGTAGAGCGGCGGGGAACCCACGGGGAGACCCAGTACTTC.

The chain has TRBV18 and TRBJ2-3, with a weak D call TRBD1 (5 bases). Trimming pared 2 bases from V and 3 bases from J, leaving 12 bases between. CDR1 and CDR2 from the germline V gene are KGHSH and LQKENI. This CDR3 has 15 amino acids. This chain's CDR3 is CASSPSPQATDTQYF. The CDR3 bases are TGTGCCAGCTCACCATCGCCACAGGCTACAGATACGCAGTATTTT.

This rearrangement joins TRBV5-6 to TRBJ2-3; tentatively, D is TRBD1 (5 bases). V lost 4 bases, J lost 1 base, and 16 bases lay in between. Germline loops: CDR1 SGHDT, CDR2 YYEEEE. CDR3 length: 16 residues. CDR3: CASSPTSGFRTDTQYF. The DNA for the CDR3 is TGTGCCAGCAGCCCAACCTCAGGGTTTCGCACAGATACGCAGTATTTT.

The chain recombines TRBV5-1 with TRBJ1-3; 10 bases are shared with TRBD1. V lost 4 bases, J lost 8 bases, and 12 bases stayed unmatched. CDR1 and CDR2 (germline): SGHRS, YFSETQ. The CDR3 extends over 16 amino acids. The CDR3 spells CASSPRTGGTADTIYF. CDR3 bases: TGCGCCAGCAGCCCCCGGACAGGGGGTACGGCGGACACCATATATTTT. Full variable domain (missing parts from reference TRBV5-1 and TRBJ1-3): KAGVTQTPRYLIKTRGQQVTLSCSPISGHRSVSWYQQTPGQGLQFLFEYFSETQRNKGNFPGRFSGRQFSNSRSEMNVSTLELGDSALYLCASSPRTGGTADTIYFGEGSWLTVV.

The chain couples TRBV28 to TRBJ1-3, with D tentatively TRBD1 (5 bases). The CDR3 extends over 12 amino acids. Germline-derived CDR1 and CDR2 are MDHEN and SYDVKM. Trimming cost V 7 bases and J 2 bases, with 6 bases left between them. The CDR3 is CASTGTGNTIYF. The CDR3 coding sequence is TGTGCCAGCACAGGGACTGGAAACACCATATATTTT.

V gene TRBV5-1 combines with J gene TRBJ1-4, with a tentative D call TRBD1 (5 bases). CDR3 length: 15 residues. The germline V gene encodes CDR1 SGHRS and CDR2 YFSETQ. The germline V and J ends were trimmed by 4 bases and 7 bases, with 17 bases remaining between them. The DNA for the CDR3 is TGCGCCAGCAGCGGCGGTCGGGGGGGAAGTGAAAAACTGTTTTTT. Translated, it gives CASSGGRGGSEKLFF.

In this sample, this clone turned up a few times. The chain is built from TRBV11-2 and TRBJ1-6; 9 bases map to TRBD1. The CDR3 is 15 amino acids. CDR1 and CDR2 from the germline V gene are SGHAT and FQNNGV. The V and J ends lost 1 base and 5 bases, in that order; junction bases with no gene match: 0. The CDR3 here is CASSLGDRDNSPLHF. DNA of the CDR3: TGTGCCAGCAGCTTAGGGGACAGGGATAATTCACCCCTCCACTTT.

CDR3 residues: CASSYLSGPYNEQFF. The CDR3 nucleotides read TGTGCCAGCAGTTACCTTAGCGGCCCATACAATGAGCAGTTCTTC. The chain is built from TRBV9 and TRBJ2-1; weak D call: TRBD2 (6 bases). The CDR3 contains 15 residues. From germline, CDR1 is SGDLS and CDR2 YYNGEE. With 5 bases removed from V and 4 bases from J, the gap between germline ends came to 16 bases.

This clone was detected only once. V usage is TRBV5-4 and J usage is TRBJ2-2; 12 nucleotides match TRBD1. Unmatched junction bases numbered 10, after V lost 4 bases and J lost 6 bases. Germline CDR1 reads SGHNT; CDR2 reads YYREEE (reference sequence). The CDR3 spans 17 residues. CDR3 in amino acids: CASSPLPGQGAPGELFF. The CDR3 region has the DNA TGTGCCAGCAGCCCCTTACCGGGACAGGGGGCGCCCGGGGAGCTGTTTTTT.

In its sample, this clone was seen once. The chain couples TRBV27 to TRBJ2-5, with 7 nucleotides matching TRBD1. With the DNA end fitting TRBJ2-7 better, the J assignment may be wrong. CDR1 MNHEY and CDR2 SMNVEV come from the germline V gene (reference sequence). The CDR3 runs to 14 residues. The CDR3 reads CASSLHRGSYEQYF. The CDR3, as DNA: TGTGCCAGCAGTTTACACAGGGGTTCCTACGAGCAGTACTTC.